The 24 T cell receptor beta chains listed next were all sequenced from one sample in a study of cytomegalovirus exposure and HLA in healthy donors. This PCR relied on a set of 60 Vbeta primers and 13 Jbeta primers. TCRdb's table, derived via immunoSEQ multiplex PCR, lists solely in-frame clones and lacks some. The sample contains 200,000 or so clones, approximately 83% of which appear only once. Material: PBMCs. The receptors here all came from a boy between 2 and 15 years old in good health and CMV-seronegative.

The chain couples TRBV2 to TRBJ1-1; TRBD1 might be the D (5 bases). V lost 5 bases to trimming and J lost 0 bases, with 7 bases between them. CDR3 size: 13 residues. Germline CDR1 is SNHLY and CDR2 is FYNNEI. The DNA for the CDR3 is TGTGCCAGCAGTTTGGACATGAACACTGAAGCTTTCTTT. It yields the protein CASSLDMNTEAFF.

The chain recombines TRBV9 with TRBJ2-5; 9 bases fit TRBD2. In germline, CDR1 is SGDLS, CDR2 YYNGEE. This CDR3 spans 15 amino acids. The V and J ends lost 2 bases and 1 base, in that order; junction bases with no gene match: 3. The CDR3 region is CASSVSGGTQETQYF. The CDR3 region has the DNA TGTGCCAGCAGCGTTAGCGGGGGCACCCAAGAGACCCAGTACTTC.

The CDR3 is CASSGRDYLYNEQFF. The DNA for the CDR3 is TGCGCCAGCAGCGGCCGGGACTATCTATACAATGAGCAGTTCTTC. The chain joins TRBV5-1 to TRBJ2-1; 7 nucleotides agree with TRBD2. V was pared by 4 bases and J by 4 bases, with 8 bases of the junction left unmatched. Looked up from germline, CDR1 is SGHRS and CDR2 is YFSETQ. The CDR3 is 15 residues long.

The chain employs TRBV9 and TRBJ2-3; 8 positions agree with TRBD2. The CDR3 totals 17 residues. CDR1 and CDR2 from the germline V gene are SGDLS and YYNGEE. Germline trimming cut 0 bases from V and 4 bases from J; bases unmatched to any gene: 10. The CDR3 bases are TGTGCCAGCAGCGTAGAGTTCGGGGGGGCTAGGGCAGATACGCAGTATTTT. This gives the protein CASSVEFGGARADTQYF.

The J gene is TRBJ2-7, the V gene TRBV9; TRBD1 is a possible D gene (6 bases). This CDR3 is built from 15 residues. The V gene lost 2 bases and the J gene lost 2 bases, with 14 bases spanning the gap. CDR1 and CDR2 from the germline V gene are SGDLS and YYNGEE. The CDR3 nucleotides read TGTGCCAGCAGCGTCGGACGAGGGGGACCCTACGAGCAGTACTTC. It codes for CASSVGRGGPYEQYF.

The gene calls are TRBV7-3 and TRBJ1-1, with a possible D match to TRBD1 (5 bases). In germline, CDR1 is SGHTA, CDR2 FQGTGA. The CDR3 is 16 residues long. Between the trimmed V and J ends, which lost 5 bases and 4 bases, there was a span of 20 bases. Here the CDR3 DNA reads TGTGCCAGCAGCCTAATGGGTGGGGGGAGTGGCACTGAAGCTTTCTTT. Protein product: CASSLMGGGSGTEAFF.

This clone came up once. DNA for the CDR3: TGTGCCAGCAGCCCCAGGGGAGACGGCATTCAGTACTTC. It translates to CASSPRGDGIQYF. The chain uses TRBV7-2 and TRBJ2-4, with D possibly being TRBD1 (6 bases). Trimming removed 5 bases from V and 9 bases from J, with 14 bases in between. Germline V gives CDR1 SGHTA, CDR2 FQGNSA. This CDR3 has 13 residues.

This clone occurred a few times. This chain uses TRBV9 with TRBJ1-3; tentatively, D is TRBD1 (5 bases). The V gene lost 4 bases and the J gene lost 4 bases, with 15 bases spanning the gap. The CDR3 sequence is 15 residues long. Germline assignment: CDR1 SGDLS and CDR2 YYNGEE. The DNA for the CDR3 is TGTGCCAGCAGCTCCACCGGGACTCCAGGAAACACCATATATTTT. Translated, it gives CASSSTGTPGNTIYF.

This rearrangement joins TRBV30 to TRBJ1-3; D perhaps matches TRBD1 (5 bases). Germline V CDR1 and CDR2: GTSNPN, SVGIG (reference sequence). Between the trimmed V and J ends, which lost 2 bases and 4 bases, there was a span of 18 bases. There are 16 residues in the CDR3. This CDR3 is CAWSSDRRVVGNTIYF. The DNA for the CDR3 is TGTGCCTGGAGTTCGGACCGCAGGGTTGTGGGAAACACCATATATTTT. The entire variable domain, with the rest obtained from reference TRBV30 and TRBJ1-3, is as follows: SQTIHQWPATLVQPVGSPLSLECTVEGTSNPNLYWYRQAAGRGLQLLFYSVGIGQISSEVPQNLSASRPQDRQFILSSKKLLLSDSGFYLCAWSSDRRVVGNTIYFGEGSWLTVV.

The rearrangement uses TRBV11-1 and TRBJ2-7; D is perhaps TRBD2 (6 bases). In germline, CDR1 is SGHAT, CDR2 FQDESV (reference sequence). The CDR3 length is 13 residues. V shed 3 bases and J shed 4 bases, with 10 bases lying between them. The CDR3 DNA reads as TGTGCCAGCAGCTTGCGGGGAAATTACGAGCAGTACTTC. This gives the protein CASSLRGNYEQYF.

There are a few counts of this clone. The identical CDR3 is also encoded by other nucleotide sequences in the sample. The chain carries TRBV6-5 and TRBJ2-7; 7 bases map to TRBD1. From germline, CDR1 is MNHEY and CDR2 SVGAGI. The J segment lost 1 base and the V segment lost 2 bases, leaving 2 bases of the junction unmatched. This CDR3 comprises 14 residues. The CDR3 DNA follows: TGTGCCAGCAGTTACAGGGACAGTTCCTACGAGCAGTACTTC. This gives the protein CASSYRDSSYEQYF.

This chain connects TRBV10-3 to TRBJ2-2; a weak D match, TRBD1 (6 bases). Germline CDR1 ENHRY, CDR2 SYGVKD. This CDR3 is built from 12 residues. V was cut by 9 bases and J by 3 bases, with 8 bases left in between. In nucleotides, the CDR3 is TGTGCCATTGCAGGGGACACCGGGGAGCTGTTTTTT. It codes for CAIAGDTGELFF.

The V and J genes are TRBV9 and TRBJ2-1; the match to TRBD2 covers 9 bases. Germline trimming cut 0 bases from V and 9 bases from J; bases unmatched to any gene: 10. The CDR3 loop spans 16 amino acids. Germline V lookup: CDR1 SGDLS, CDR2 YYNGEE. The CDR3 loop reads CASSVAGRGGDREQFF. CDR3 bases: TGTGCCAGCAGCGTAGCCGGGCGGGGGGGGGACCGTGAGCAGTTCTTC.

This clone was picked up one time. The chain uses TRBV11-2 and TRBJ2-2, with D tentatively TRBD2 (5 bases). V lost 5 bases, J lost 2 bases, and 12 bases lay in between. CDR3 length equals 15 residues. Germline loops: CDR1 SGHAT, CDR2 FQNNGV. In nucleotides, the CDR3 is TGTGCCAGCAGCAAGGACGGGATAAACACCGGGGAGCTGTTTTTT. Encoded protein: CASSKDGINTGELFF.

The chain recombines TRBV4-3 with TRBJ2-3; D is undetermined. Per germline, CDR1 LGHNA and CDR2 YSLEER. V gave up 5 bases and J gave up 2 bases, with 11 bases separating them. This CDR3 has 14 residues. CDR3 in amino acids: CASSLVGITDTQYF. The CDR3 DNA follows: TGCGCCAGCAGCTTAGTTGGTATCACAGATACGCAGTATTTT.

The rearrangement joins TRBV11-2 to TRBJ2-3, with 11 positions matching TRBD2. Per germline, CDR1 SGHAT and CDR2 FQNNGV. V shed 0 bases, J shed 0 bases, and the junction held 11 bases outside the gene matches. The CDR3 is made up of 20 amino acids. The CDR3 spells CASSLEISGGAVSSTDTQYF. The CDR3 DNA is TGTGCCAGCAGCTTAGAGATTAGCGGGGGGGCGGTCTCTAGCACAGATACGCAGTATTTT.

The chain joins TRBV5-1 to TRBJ2-7; tentatively, D is TRBD2 (5 bases). The CDR3 sequence is 16 residues long. The germline V and J ends were trimmed by 0 bases and 4 bases, with 17 bases remaining between them. CDR1 and CDR2 from the germline V gene are SGHRS and YFSETQ. CDR3 sequence: CASSLGRWGSSYEQYF. As DNA, the CDR3 is TGCGCCAGCAGCTTGGGGAGGTGGGGATCGTCGTACGAGCAGTACTTC. Full variable domain (remainder filled in from reference TRBV5-1 and TRBJ2-7): KAGVTQTPRYLIKTRGQQVTLSCSPISGHRSVSWYQQTPGQGLQFLFEYFSETQRNKGNFPGRFSGRQFSNSRSEMNVSTLELGDSALYLCASSLGRWGSSYEQYFGPGTRLTVT.

This rearrangement joins TRBV5-4 to TRBJ1-4; TRBD1 agrees at 10 bases. Germline V gene sequence: CDR1 SGHNT, CDR2 YYREEE (reference sequence). V lost 2 bases to trimming and J lost 5 bases; unmatched junction nucleotides: 3. CDR3 length: 15 amino acids. The CDR3 DNA follows: TGTGCCAGCAGCTTACGACAGGGGGCAAATGAAAAACTGTTTTTT. It translates to CASSLRQGANEKLFF.

The genes are TRBV5-1 and TRBJ2-7; 8 bases line up with TRBD1. The CDR3 extends over 16 amino acids. Germline values: CDR1 SGHRS, CDR2 YFSETQ. V gave up 4 bases and J gave up 1 base; unmatched junction bases: 10. The CDR3 protein is CASSTLPRTGSYEQYF. CDR3 in DNA: TGCGCCAGCAGCACCCTCCCCCGGACAGGGTCCTACGAGCAGTACTTC.

The CDR3 is CASSSGYEQYF. CDR3 DNA: TGTGCCAGCTCATCCGGCTACGAGCAGTACTTC. The chain recombines TRBV18 with TRBJ2-7; no clear D. Germline V gives CDR1 KGHSH, CDR2 LQKENI. V was clipped by 5 bases and J by 3 bases, with 5 bases between them. This CDR3 spans 11 amino acids.

J is TRBJ1-1 and V is TRBV5-6; D is possibly TRBD1 (5 bases). V was trimmed by 7 bases and J by 4 bases, leaving 17 bases between them. Germline V gene data show CDR1 as SGHDT and CDR2 as YYEEEE. This CDR3 comprises 14 residues. The CDR3 bases are TGTGCCAGCCACCTATGGGGGGGTGCCACTGAAGCTTTCTTT. Translated, it gives CASHLWGGATEAFF. Full variable domain (remainder filled in from reference TRBV5-6 and TRBJ1-1): DAGVTQSPTHLIKTRGQQVTLRCSPKSGHDTVSWYQQALGQGPQFIFQYYEEEERQRGNFPDRFSGHQFPNYSSELNVNALLLGDSALYLCASHLWGGATEAFFGQGTRLTVV.

The chain employs TRBV27 and TRBJ2-1; 7 nucleotides agree with TRBD1. J was trimmed by 7 bases and V by 6 bases; bases with no gene match: 12. Per germline, CDR1 MNHEY and CDR2 SMNVEV (reference sequence). CDR3 size: 15 residues. The CDR3 loop is CASSSRLTGRNEQFF. CDR3 nucleotides: TGTGCCAGCAGCTCTAGATTGACAGGGCGGAATGAGCAGTTCTTC.

This clone was detected a few times. CDR3 DNA sequence: TGCGCCAGCAGCCAAGAAGGCTCGGGGAATGAGCAGTTCTTC. This sequence encodes CASSQEGSGNEQFF. The rearrangement uses TRBV4-3 and TRBJ2-1, with D maybe TRBD2 (5 bases). Trimming removed 0 bases at V and 7 bases at J, with 10 bases between. CDR1 and CDR2 from the germline V gene are LGHNA and YSLEER. CDR3 size: 14 residues.

As to this clone: Other DNA sequences of this sample code for an identical CDR3. The genes are TRBV9 and TRBJ1-2; D call uncertain. The CDR3 extends over 14 amino acids. Germline CDR1 and CDR2: SGDLS and YYNGEE. V was cut by 3 bases and J by 4 bases, with 13 bases left in between. The CDR3 nucleotides are TGTGCCAGCAGCGGAGGGCCGGGCCTCTATGGCTACACCTTC. Translation gives CASSGGPGLYGYTF.